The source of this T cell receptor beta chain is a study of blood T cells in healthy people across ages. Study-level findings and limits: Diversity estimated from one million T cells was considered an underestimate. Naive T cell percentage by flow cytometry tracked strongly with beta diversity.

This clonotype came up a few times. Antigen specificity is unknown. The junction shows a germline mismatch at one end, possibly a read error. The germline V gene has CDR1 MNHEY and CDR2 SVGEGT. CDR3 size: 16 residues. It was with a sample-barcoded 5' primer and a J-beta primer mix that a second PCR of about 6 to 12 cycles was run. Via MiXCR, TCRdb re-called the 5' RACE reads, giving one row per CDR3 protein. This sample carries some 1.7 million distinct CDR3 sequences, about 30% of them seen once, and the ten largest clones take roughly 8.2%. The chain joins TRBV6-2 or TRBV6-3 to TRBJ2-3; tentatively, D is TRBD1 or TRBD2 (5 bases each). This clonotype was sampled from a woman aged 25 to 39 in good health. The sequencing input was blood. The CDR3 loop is CASSYSNLGPTDAQYF. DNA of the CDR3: TGTGCCAGCAGTTACTCCAATTTGGGACCCACAGATGCGCAGTATTTT.